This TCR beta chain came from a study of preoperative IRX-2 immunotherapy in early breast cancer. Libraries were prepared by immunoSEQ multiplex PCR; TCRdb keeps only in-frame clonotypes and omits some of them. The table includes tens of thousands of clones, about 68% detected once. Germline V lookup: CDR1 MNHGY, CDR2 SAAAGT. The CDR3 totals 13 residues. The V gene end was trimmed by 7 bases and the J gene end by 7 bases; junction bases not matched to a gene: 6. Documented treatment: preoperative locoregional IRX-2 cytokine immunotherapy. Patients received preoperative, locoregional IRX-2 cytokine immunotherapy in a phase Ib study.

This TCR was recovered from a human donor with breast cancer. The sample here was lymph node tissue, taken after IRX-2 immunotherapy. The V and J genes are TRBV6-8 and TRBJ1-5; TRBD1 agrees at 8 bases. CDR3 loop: CASKDRVGQPQHF. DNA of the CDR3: TGTGCCAGCAAGGACAGGGTCGGCCAGCCCCAGCATTTT.